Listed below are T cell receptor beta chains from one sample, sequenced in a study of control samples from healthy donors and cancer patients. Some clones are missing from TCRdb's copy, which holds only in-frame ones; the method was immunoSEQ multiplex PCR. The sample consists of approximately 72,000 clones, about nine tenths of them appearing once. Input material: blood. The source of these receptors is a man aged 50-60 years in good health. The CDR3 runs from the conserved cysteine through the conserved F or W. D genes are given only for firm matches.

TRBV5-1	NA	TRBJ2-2	CASSLGSPDTGELFF
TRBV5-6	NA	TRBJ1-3	CASSTVGIGRNTIYF
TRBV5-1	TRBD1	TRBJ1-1	CASSPLTRGQTEAFF
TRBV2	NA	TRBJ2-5	CASRGTQVETQYF
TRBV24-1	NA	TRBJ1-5	CATSDFKDHPQHF
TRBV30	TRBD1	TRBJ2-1	CAWSADRGSYNEQFF
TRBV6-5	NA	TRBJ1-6	CASSPTTGTQGFRHF
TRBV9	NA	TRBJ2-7	CASSVEGTETYEQYF
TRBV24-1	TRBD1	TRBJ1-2	CATSGTGQGSHGYTF
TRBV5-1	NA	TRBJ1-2	CASSLDTGLGYGYTF
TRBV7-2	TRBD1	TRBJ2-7	CASSAQGGAPYEQYF
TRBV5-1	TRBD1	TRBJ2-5	CASSLVRGRETQYF
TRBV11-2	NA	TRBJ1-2	CASSPGTSYGYTF
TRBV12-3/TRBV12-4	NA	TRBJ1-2	CASSPAPDYGYTF
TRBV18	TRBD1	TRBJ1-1	CASLPGTGLGPAEAFF
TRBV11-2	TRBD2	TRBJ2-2	CASSLLEGLAGTYTGELFF
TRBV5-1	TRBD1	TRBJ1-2	CASSPDRAHYGYTF
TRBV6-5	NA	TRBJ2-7	CASSRDGTYEQYF
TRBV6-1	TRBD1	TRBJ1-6	CASSEPRDRGYNSPLHF
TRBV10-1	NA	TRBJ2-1	CASRTPADEQFF
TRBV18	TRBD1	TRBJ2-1	CASSPLPGQGANEQFF
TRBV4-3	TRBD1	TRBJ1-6	CASSQSRGGNSPLHF
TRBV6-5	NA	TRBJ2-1	CASRLEGVEQFF
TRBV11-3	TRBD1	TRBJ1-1	CASSTGEVNTEAFF
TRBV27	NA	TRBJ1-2	CASGRRQPYGYTF
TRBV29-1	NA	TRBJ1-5	CSVGEFNQPQHF
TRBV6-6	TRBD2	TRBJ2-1	CASSQQSGGGINEQFF
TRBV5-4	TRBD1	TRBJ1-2	CASSFPGTGYGYTF
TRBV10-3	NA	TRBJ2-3	CAIMGKTTDTQYF
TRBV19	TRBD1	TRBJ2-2	CASSWDRAIPGELFF
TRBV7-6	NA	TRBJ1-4	CASSPTRTANEKLFF
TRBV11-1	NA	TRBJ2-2	CASSPRLSPTGELFF
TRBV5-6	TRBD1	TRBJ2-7	CASSLQGETHEQYF
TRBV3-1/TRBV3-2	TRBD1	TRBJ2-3	CASSHRQGAGTDTQYF
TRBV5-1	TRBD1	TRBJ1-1	CASSEPGQVGTEAFF
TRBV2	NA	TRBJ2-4	CASSEIGGNIQYF
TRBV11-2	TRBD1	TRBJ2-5	CASSLSGTGIQETQYF
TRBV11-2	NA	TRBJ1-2	CASSLDQAGYYGYTF
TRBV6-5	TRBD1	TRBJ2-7	CASSYNGQGYEQYF
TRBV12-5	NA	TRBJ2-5	CASGGEETQYF
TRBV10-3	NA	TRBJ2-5	CAISSDSPRGTQYF
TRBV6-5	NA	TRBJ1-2	CASSLNYGYTF
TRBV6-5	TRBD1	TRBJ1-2	CASSSYRGAGGYTF
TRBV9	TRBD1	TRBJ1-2	CASSAGQHGYTF
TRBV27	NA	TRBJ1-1	CASSSPGVATEAFF
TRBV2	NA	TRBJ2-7	CASTETGFSDEQYF
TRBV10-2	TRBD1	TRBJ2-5	CASSRFLFGTGAETQYF
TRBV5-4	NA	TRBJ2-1	CASSSGRYSYNEQFF
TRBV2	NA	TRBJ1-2	CASSRPTGTNYGYTF
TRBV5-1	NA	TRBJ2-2	CASKKEGAITGELFF
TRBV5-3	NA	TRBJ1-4	CARSREKGATNEKLFF
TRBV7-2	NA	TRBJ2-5	CASSSKLLQETQYF
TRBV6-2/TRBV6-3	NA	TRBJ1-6	CASSLPGWESPLHF
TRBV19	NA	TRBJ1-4	CASRDLDNEKLFF